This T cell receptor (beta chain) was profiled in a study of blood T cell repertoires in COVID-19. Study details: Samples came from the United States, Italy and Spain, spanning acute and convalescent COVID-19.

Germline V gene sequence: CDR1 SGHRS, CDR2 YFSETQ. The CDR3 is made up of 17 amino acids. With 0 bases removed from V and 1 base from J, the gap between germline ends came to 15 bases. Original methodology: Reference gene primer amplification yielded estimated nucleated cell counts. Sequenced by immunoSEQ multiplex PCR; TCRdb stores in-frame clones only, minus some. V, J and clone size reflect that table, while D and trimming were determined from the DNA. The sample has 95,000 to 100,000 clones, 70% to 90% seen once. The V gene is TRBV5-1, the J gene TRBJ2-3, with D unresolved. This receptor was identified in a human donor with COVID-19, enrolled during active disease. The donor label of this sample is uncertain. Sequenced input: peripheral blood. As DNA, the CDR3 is TGCGCCAGCAGCTTGGCTCCCCCGACAACAGGCACAGATACGCAGTATTTT. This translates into CASSLAPPTTGTDTQYF. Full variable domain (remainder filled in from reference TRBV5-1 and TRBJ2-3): KAGVTQTPRYLIKTRGQQVTLSCSPISGHRSVSWYQQTPGQGLQFLFEYFSETQRNKGNFPGRFSGRQFSNSRSEMNVSTLELGDSALYLCASSLAPPTTGTDTQYFGPGTRLTVL.